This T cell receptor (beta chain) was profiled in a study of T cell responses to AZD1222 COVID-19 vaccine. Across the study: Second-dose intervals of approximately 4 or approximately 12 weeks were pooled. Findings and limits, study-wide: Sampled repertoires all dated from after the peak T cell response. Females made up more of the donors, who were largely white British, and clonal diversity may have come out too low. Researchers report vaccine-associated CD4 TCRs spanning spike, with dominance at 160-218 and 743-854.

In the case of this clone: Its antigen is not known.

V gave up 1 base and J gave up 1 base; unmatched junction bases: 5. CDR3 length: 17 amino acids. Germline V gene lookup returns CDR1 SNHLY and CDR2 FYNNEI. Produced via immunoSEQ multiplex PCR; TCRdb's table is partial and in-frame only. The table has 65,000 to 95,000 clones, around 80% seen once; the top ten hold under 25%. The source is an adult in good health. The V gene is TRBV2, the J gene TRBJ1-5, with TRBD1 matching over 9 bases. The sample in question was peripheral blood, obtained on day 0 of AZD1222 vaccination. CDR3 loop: CASSEGTGVPSNQPQHF. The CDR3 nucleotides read TGTGCCAGCAGTGAAGGGACAGGGGTCCCCAGCAATCAGCCCCAGCATTTT.